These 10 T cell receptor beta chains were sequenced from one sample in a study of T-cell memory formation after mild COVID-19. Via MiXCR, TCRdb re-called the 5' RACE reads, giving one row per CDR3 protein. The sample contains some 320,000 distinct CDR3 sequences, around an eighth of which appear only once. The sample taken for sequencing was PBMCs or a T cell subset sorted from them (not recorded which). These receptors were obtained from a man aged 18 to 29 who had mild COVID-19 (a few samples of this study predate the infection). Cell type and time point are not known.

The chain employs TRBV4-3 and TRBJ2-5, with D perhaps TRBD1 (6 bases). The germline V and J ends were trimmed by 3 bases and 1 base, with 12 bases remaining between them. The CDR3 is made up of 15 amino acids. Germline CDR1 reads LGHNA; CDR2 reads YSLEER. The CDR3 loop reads CASSQRGTFQETQYF. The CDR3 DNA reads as TGCGCCAGCAGCCAGAGGGGGACGTTCCAAGAGACCCAGTACTTC.

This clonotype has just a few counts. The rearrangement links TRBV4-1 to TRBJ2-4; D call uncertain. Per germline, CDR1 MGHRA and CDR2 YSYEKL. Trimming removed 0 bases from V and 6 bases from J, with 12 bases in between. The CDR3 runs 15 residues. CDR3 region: CASSQEDKNLNIQYF. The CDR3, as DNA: TGCGCCAGCAGCCAAGAAGATAAGAACCTAAACATTCAGTACTTC.

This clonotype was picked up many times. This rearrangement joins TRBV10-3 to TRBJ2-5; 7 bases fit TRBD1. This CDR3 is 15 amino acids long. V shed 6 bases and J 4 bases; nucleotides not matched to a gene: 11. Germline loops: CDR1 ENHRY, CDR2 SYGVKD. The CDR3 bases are TGTGCCATCAGCCCCGGACAGGCCAGAGGAGAGACCCAGTACTTC. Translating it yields CAISPGQARGETQYF.

This CDR3 is CAIKSRGDTEAFF. Written as DNA, the CDR3 is TGTGCCATCAAATCCAGGGGCGACACTGAAGCTTTCTTT. The genes are TRBV10-3 and TRBJ1-1; D may be TRBD1 (6 bases). V was cut by 7 bases and J by 3 bases, with 12 bases left in between. This CDR3 has 13 amino acids. Germline V lookup: CDR1 ENHRY, CDR2 SYGVKD.

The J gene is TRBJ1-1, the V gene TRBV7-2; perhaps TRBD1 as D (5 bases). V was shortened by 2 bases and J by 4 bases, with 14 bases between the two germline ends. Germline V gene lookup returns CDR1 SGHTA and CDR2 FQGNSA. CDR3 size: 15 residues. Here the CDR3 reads CASSLLGDGVTEAFF. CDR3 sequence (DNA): TGTGCCAGCAGCTTATTGGGGGACGGGGTCACTGAAGCTTTCTTT.

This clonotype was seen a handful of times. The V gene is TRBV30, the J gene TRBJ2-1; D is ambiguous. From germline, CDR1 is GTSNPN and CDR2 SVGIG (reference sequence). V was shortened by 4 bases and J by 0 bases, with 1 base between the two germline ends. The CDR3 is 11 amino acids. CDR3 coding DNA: TGTGCCTGGACCTCCTACAATGAGCAGTTCTTC. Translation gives CAWTSYNEQFF.

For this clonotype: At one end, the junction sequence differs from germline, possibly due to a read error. CDR3 in amino acids: CSSSFGYSNQPQHF. The CDR3 DNA reads TGTTCCAGCAGTTTCGGGTATAGCAATCAGCCCCAGCATTTT. V usage is TRBV12-3 or TRBV12-4 and J usage is TRBJ1-5; D is unclear. This CDR3 has 14 residues.

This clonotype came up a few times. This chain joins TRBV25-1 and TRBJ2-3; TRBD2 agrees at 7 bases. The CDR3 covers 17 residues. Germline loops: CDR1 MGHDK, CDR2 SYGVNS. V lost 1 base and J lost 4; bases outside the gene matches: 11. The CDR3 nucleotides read TGTGCCAGCAGTGAATCGGGCCCGGGGACTACCGCAGATACGCAGTATTTT. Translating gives CASSESGPGTTADTQYF.

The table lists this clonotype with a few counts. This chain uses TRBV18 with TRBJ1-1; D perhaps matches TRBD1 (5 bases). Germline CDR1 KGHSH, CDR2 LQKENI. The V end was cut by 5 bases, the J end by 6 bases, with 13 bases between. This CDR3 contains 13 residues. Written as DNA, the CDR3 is TGTGCCAGCTCAACTTACCAGGGTCCTGAAGCTTTCTTT. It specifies CASSTYQGPEAFF. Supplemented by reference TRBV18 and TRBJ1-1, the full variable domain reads NAGVMQNPRHLVRRRGQEARLRCSPMKGHSHVYWYRQLPEEGLKFMVYLQKENIIDESGMPKERFSAEFPKEGPSILRIQQVVRGDSAAYFCASSTYQGPEAFFGQGTRLTVV.

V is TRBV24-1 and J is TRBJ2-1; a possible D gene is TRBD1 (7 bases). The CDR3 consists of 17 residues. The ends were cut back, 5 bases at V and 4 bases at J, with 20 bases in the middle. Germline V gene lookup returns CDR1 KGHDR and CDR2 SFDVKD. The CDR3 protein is CATSAPRGDSTYNEQFF. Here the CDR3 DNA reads TGTGCCACCAGTGCCCCGAGGGGGGACAGCACTTACAATGAGCAGTTCTTC.